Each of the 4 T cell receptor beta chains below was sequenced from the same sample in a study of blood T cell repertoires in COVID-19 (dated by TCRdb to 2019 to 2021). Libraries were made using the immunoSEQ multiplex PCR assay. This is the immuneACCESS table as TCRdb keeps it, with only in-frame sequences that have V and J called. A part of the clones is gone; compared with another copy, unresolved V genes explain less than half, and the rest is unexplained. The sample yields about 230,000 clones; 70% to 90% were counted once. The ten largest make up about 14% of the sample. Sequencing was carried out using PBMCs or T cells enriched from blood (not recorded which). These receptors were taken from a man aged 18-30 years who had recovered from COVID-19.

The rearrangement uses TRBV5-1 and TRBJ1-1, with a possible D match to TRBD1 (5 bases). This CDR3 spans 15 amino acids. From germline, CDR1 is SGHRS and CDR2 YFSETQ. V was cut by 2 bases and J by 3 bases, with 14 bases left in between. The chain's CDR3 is CASSLPRGEDTEAFF. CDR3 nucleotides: TGCGCCAGCAGCTTACCCCGGGGGGAAGACACTGAAGCTTTCTTT.

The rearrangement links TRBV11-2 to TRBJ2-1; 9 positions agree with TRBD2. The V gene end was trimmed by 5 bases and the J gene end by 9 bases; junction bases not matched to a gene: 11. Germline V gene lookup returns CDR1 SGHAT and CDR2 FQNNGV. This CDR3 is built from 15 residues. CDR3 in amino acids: CASSSPRGAGGEQFF. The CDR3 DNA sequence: TGTGCCAGCAGCAGTCCCCGGGGAGCGGGGGGTGAGCAGTTCTTC. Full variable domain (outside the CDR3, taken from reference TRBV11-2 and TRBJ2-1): EAGVAQSPRYKIIEKRQSVAFWCNPISGHATLYWYQQILGQGPKLLIQFQNNGVVDDSQLPKDRFSAERLKGVDSTLKIQPAKLEDSAVYLCASSSPRGAGGEQFFGPGTRLTVL.

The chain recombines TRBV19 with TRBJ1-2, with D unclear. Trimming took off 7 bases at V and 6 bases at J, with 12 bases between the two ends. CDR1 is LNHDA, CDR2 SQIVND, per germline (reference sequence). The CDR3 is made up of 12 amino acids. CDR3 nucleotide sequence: TGTGCCAGTATTTCGATCGAGAATGGCTACACCTTC. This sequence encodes CASISIENGYTF. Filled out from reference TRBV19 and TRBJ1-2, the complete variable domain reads DGGITQSPKYLFRKEGQNVTLSCEQNLNHDAMYWYRQDPGQGLRLIYYSQIVNDFQKGDIAEGYSVSREKKESFPLTVTSAQKNPTAFYLCASISIENGYTFGSGTRLTVV.

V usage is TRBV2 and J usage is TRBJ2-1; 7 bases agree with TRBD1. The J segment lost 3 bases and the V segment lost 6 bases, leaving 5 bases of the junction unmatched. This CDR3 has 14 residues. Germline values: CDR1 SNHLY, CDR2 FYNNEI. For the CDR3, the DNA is TGTGCCAGCAGCGCCACAGGGGTCTACAATGAGCAGTTCTTC. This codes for CASSATGVYNEQFF.